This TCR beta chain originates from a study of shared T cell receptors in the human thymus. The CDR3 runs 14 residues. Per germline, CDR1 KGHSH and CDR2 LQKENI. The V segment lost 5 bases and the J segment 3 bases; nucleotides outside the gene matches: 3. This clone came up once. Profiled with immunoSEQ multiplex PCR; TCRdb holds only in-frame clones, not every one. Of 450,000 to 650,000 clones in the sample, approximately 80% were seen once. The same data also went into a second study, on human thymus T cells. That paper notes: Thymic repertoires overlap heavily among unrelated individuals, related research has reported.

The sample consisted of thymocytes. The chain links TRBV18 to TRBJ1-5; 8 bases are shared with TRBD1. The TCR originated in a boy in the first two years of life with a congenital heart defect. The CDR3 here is CASSATGANQPQHF. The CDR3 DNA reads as TGTGCCAGCTCAGCGACAGGGGCCAATCAGCCCCAGCATTTT.